The 24 T cell receptor beta chains given below trace back to one sample, sequenced in a study of response to subunit inactivated influenza vaccine. TCRdb reprocessed the RT-PCR reads with MiXCR, giving one entry per CDR3 protein. The data contain 800,000 or so distinct CDR3 sequences, 21% of them singletons. Sequencing was performed on PBMCs from blood, taken roughly 5 days after vaccination. The origin of the receptors is a man aged 45-65 years who received an inactivated influenza vaccine.

This clonotype was recorded a few times. V gene TRBV30 combines with J gene TRBJ1-2; the match to TRBD1 covers 8 bases. Trimming removed 4 bases from V and 0 bases from J; junction bases left unmatched: 7. This CDR3 contains 15 residues. CDR1 GTSNPN and CDR2 SVGIG come from the germline V gene (reference sequence). CDR3 coding DNA: TGTGCCTGGACTCCTACAGGGGGTTCTAACTATGGCTACACCTTC. This translates into CAWTPTGGSNYGYTF.

This clonotype has more than one count but fewer than ten. This sequence joins TRBV10-2 and TRBJ2-3; a possible D gene is TRBD2 (5 bases). The V and J ends lost 2 bases and 2 bases respectively, with 11 bases between them. The germline gives CDR1 WSHSY, CDR2 SAAADI. The CDR3 spans 15 residues. The CDR3 reads CASSEQRASTDTQYF. For the CDR3, the DNA is TGCGCCAGCAGTGAGCAGAGGGCCTCCACAGATACGCAGTATTTT.

This chain joins TRBV18 and TRBJ2-3; D is perhaps TRBD2 (5 bases). Germline loops: CDR1 KGHSH, CDR2 LQKENI. CDR3 length: 13 amino acids. V lost 2 bases to trimming and J lost 6 bases, with 9 bases between them. Written as DNA, the CDR3 is TGTGCCAGCTCACCATCGTCGGGGGATACGCAGTATTTT. It translates to CASSPSSGDTQYF.

CDR3 coding DNA: TGCGCCAGCAGCCAAGAGTTTGACGGCATGAACACTGAAGCTTTCTTT. This sequence encodes CASSQEFDGMNTEAFF. The chain recombines TRBV4-3 with TRBJ1-1; D unclear. This CDR3 is built from 16 residues. CDR1 and CDR2 from the germline V gene are LGHNA and YSLEER. The V and J ends lost 0 bases and 0 bases respectively, with 11 bases between them.

This rearrangement joins TRBV6-2 or TRBV6-3 to TRBJ2-1; 7 positions match TRBD2. Germline-derived CDR1 and CDR2 are MNHEY and SVGEGT. The CDR3 runs to 15 residues. Trimming removed 2 bases from V and 9 bases from J; junction bases left unmatched: 10. CDR3 nucleotides: TGTGCCAGCAGTTACCTTGGCGCGGGAGATAGTGAGCAGTTCTTC. Translating it yields CASSYLGAGDSEQFF.

V is TRBV5-1 and J is TRBJ2-1; 8 bases match TRBD2. The CDR3 length is 15 residues. Germline CDR1 and CDR2: SGHRS and YFSETQ. Trimming cost V 1 base and J 7 bases; bases outside gene matches: 7. Here the CDR3 reads CASSLWAGGQNEQFF. CDR3 nucleotides: TGCGCCAGCAGCTTGTGGGCGGGAGGTCAGAATGAGCAGTTCTTC. The full variable domain, in which reference TRBV5-1 and TRBJ2-1 provide the parts outside the CDR3, is KAGVTQTPRYLIKTRGQQVTLSCSPISGHRSVSWYQQTPGQGLQFLFEYFSETQRNKGNFPGRFSGRQFSNSRSEMNVSTLELGDSALYLCASSLWAGGQNEQFFGPGTRLTVL.

This clonotype was counted between two and nine times. This rearrangement joins TRBV20-1 to TRBJ2-3, with D maybe TRBD1 (5 bases). Deletions cut 1 base from V and 1 base from J, with 12 bases between. Germline V gene data show CDR1 as DFQATT and CDR2 as SNEGSKA (reference sequence). The CDR3 sequence is 15 residues long. CDR3 bases: TGCAGTGCTAGAGGGGGCAGGCAAGGCACAGATACGCAGTATTTT. Its protein is CSARGGRQGTDTQYF.

The V gene is TRBV12-3 or TRBV12-4, the J gene TRBJ2-3; 7 bases align to TRBD1. The V segment lost 6 bases and the J segment 3 bases; nucleotides outside the gene matches: 6. CDR3 length equals 14 residues. The CDR3 DNA follows: TGTGCCAGCAGCCAGGGGGACGGGACAGATACGCAGTATTTT. It codes for CASSQGDGTDTQYF.

The V call is TRBV20-1, the J call TRBJ2-3; TRBD2 agrees at 8 bases. Germline CDR1 reads DFQATT; CDR2 reads SNEGSKA (reference sequence). V lost 4 bases, J lost 4 bases, and 13 bases stayed unmatched. The CDR3 runs to 16 residues. The CDR3 region is CSAIFGTSVGADTQYF. The CDR3 DNA reads TGCAGTGCTATTTTCGGGACTAGTGTTGGGGCAGATACGCAGTATTTT.

The rearrangement uses TRBV7-8 and TRBJ2-1; 8 bases are shared with TRBD2. This CDR3 has 16 amino acids. CDR1 and CDR2 from the germline V gene are SGHVS and FQNEAQ. After removal of 5 bases from V and 10 bases from J, the junction contained 16 bases not matched to a gene. For the CDR3, the DNA is TGTGCCAGCAGCCCTTCGGGTAGCGGGATGGCTGCGGAGCAGTTCTTC. This gives the protein CASSPSGSGMAAEQFF.

In its sample, this clonotype was seen many times. The chain couples TRBV12-3 or TRBV12-4 to TRBJ2-1; D might be TRBD1 (5 bases). V dropped 3 bases and J dropped 2 bases, with 14 bases sitting between them. This CDR3 spans 16 amino acids. The chain's CDR3 is CASSLRAGITYNEQFF. CDR3 nucleotides: TGTGCCAGCAGTTTGCGTGCAGGGATCACCTACAATGAGCAGTTCTTC.

The chain carries TRBV3-1 and TRBJ2-7; 7 bases match TRBD1. This CDR3 spans 14 amino acids. The V gene's germline CDR1 is LGHDT and CDR2 YNNKEL (reference sequence). V lost 1 base, J lost 3 bases, and 3 bases stayed unmatched. In nucleotides, the CDR3 is TGTGCCAGCAGCCAAGGGGACAGATTCTACGAGCAGTACTTC. As protein: CASSQGDRFYEQYF.

J is TRBJ2-3 and V is TRBV7-2, with D possibly matching TRBD1 (6 bases). The CDR3 extends over 15 amino acids. Per germline, CDR1 SGHTA and CDR2 FQGNSA. Trimming took 2 bases from V and 1 from J, leaving 10 bases between them. This chain's CDR3 is CASSLFRGRTDTQYF. For the CDR3, the DNA is TGTGCCAGCAGCTTATTCAGGGGACGCACAGATACGCAGTATTTT.

The J gene is TRBJ2-1, the V gene TRBV29-1; D unresolved. CDR3 length equals 15 residues. V lost 7 bases to trimming and J lost 1 base, with 17 bases between them. CDR1 and CDR2 (germline): SQVTM, ANQGSEA. The CDR3: CSAAESGISYNEQFF. CDR3 nucleotides: TGCAGCGCCGCCGAGTCGGGCATTTCCTACAATGAGCAGTTCTTC.

The chain links TRBV29-1 to TRBJ1-2, with D hard to call. Germline CDR1 and CDR2: SQVTM and ANQGSEA. Trimming shortened V by 0 bases and J by 5 bases, and 16 bases separated the two germline ends. The CDR3 covers 15 residues. The CDR3 spells CSVEDPWVFSYGYTF. The CDR3 nucleotides read TGCAGCGTTGAAGATCCGTGGGTCTTCTCGTATGGCTACACCTTC.

This chain connects TRBV4-3 to TRBJ1-6; no reliable D call. CDR1 LGHNA and CDR2 YSLEER come from the germline V gene. The length of the CDR3 is 16 residues. V lost 5 bases, J lost 0 bases, and 11 bases lay in between. DNA for the CDR3: TGCGCCAGCAGCTATATTCTCAGCTCCTATAATTCACCCCTCCACTTT. Translated, it gives CASSYILSSYNSPLHF.

The genes are TRBV5-1 and TRBJ2-2; TRBD1 matches 10 bases. Trimming removed 4 bases from V and 8 bases from J; junction bases left unmatched: 11. The CDR3 is 16 residues long. Germline V gene lookup returns CDR1 SGHRS and CDR2 YFSETQ. The CDR3 loop reads CASSGGWTGGSGELFF. The CDR3 DNA reads as TGCGCCAGCAGCGGAGGCTGGACAGGGGGTTCTGGGGAGCTGTTTTTT. Full variable domain (remainder filled in from reference TRBV5-1 and TRBJ2-2): KAGVTQTPRYLIKTRGQQVTLSCSPISGHRSVSWYQQTPGQGLQFLFEYFSETQRNKGNFPGRFSGRQFSNSRSEMNVSTLELGDSALYLCASSGGWTGGSGELFFGEGSRLTVL.

This chain joins TRBV7-9 and TRBJ1-2, with D maybe TRBD1 (6 bases). CDR3 length: 15 residues. From germline, CDR1 is SEHNR and CDR2 FQNEAQ (reference sequence). V lost 4 bases to trimming and J lost 8 bases, with 20 bases between them. The CDR3 nucleotides are TGTGCCAGCAGCTCCGGGGGCCTGGTTCCCTACGGCTACACCTTC. Protein: CASSSGGLVPYGYTF.

This clonotype occurred many times. The genes are TRBV29-1 and TRBJ2-6; 9 bases are a match to TRBD1. The CDR3 runs 17 residues. Germline loops: CDR1 SQVTM, CDR2 ANQGSEA. V lost 4 bases and J lost 0; bases outside the gene matches: 7. The CDR3, as DNA: TGCAGCGTTGCCCGGGACAGGGCCCTCTCTGGGGCCAACGTCCTGACTTTC. As protein: CSVARDRALSGANVLTF.

J is TRBJ2-7 and V is TRBV5-1; no clear D gene. CDR3 length: 14 residues. Deletions cut 10 bases from V and 0 bases from J, with 17 bases between. CDR1 is SGHRS, CDR2 YFSETQ, per germline. The CDR3 reads CASKDERNSYEQYF. The CDR3, as DNA: TGCGCCTCGAAGGACGAGAGAAACTCCTACGAGCAGTACTTC.

On this clonotype itself: An end of the junction differs from the germline gene, which may be a read error. DNA for the CDR3: TGCGCCCGCAGTGAGTGGGCATCGTCCTTGGGGCAGTACTTC. Encoded protein: CARSEWASSLGQYF. The rearrangement links TRBV10-2 to TRBJ2-7; the D is unclear. Germline lookup yields CDR1 WSHSY and CDR2 SAAADI. The CDR3 is made up of 14 amino acids.

This chain joins TRBV6-5 and TRBJ1-1, with a possible D match to TRBD1 (5 bases). The germline CDR1 and CDR2 sequences are MNHEY and SVGAGI. This CDR3 contains 14 residues. V was pared by 3 bases and J by 4 bases, with 12 bases between. The CDR3 is CASSYGAGGTEAFF. DNA for the CDR3: TGTGCCAGCAGTTATGGGGCAGGCGGCACTGAAGCTTTCTTT.

CDR3 loop: CASSAGTRQDTQYF. For the CDR3, the DNA is TGTGCCAGCAGCGCGGGGACTAGGCAAGATACGCAGTATTTT. V gene TRBV5-6 combines with J gene TRBJ2-3, with TRBD2 identical over 8 bases. The CDR3 runs to 14 residues. V shed 4 bases and J 5 bases; nucleotides not matched to a gene: 6. The germline V gene encodes CDR1 SGHDT and CDR2 YYEEEE.

V gene TRBV24-1 combines with J gene TRBJ2-7; 8 nucleotides line up with TRBD2. The CDR3 extends over 13 amino acids. After removal of 5 bases from V and 3 bases from J, the junction contained 2 bases not matched to a gene. CDR1 KGHDR and CDR2 SFDVKD come from the germline V gene. CDR3 bases: TGTGCCACCAGTGTCGCGGGAGGCTACGAGCAGTACTTC. This encodes CATSVAGGYEQYF.